A single sample gave rise to the 27 T cell receptor beta chains below, sequenced in a study of blood T cell repertoires in COVID-19 (dated by TCRdb to the early 2020s). The library was generated by the immunoSEQ multiplex PCR assay. TCRdb took this table from immuneACCESS and kept in-frame rearrangements with V and J called. Such tables lack part of the clones; where checked against another copy, unresolved V genes explain under half of the gap, and the rest is unexplained. In all, the sample holds hundreds of thousands of clones, and around 80% of those were seen once. The leading ten clones occupy 5% of the sample. The sequencing input was PBMCs or T cells enriched from blood (not recorded which). The receptor source for this set is a man aged 40-50 years who had been exposed to COVID-19.

This chain joins TRBV10-3 and TRBJ2-7; D not certain. V was shortened by 4 bases and J by 0 bases, with 13 bases between the two germline ends. Germline CDR1 reads ENHRY; CDR2 reads SYGVKD. The CDR3 contains 15 residues. The CDR3: CAISGEGRSSYEQYF. CDR3 DNA sequence: TGTGCCATCAGTGGTGAAGGTAGGAGCTCCTACGAGCAGTACTTC.

The chain employs TRBV10-3 and TRBJ2-3; 9 nucleotides agree with TRBD2. In germline, CDR1 is ENHRY, CDR2 SYGVKD. This CDR3 comprises 17 residues. Trimming at V came to 6 bases and at J to 4 bases, leaving 14 bases not matched to a gene. CDR3 sequence: CAIRGNEGREGSDTQYF. In nucleotides, the CDR3 is TGTGCCATCAGGGGAAATGAGGGGCGGGAGGGTTCAGATACGCAGTATTTT.

This clone showed up just once. This sequence joins TRBV6-5 and TRBJ2-5; D is perhaps TRBD2 (5 bases). CDR1 and CDR2 from the germline V gene are MNHEY and SVGAGI. The length of the CDR3 is 13 residues. The germline V and J ends were trimmed by 6 bases and 7 bases, with 15 bases remaining between them. Here the CDR3 DNA reads TGTGCCAGCAGCCGGGATGACGCAGGGACCCAGTACTTC. Protein sequence: CASSRDDAGTQYF.

The chain uses TRBV12-3 or TRBV12-4 and TRBJ1-4, with no clear D. With 3 bases removed from V and 7 bases from J, the gap between germline ends came to 9 bases. The CDR3 covers 13 residues. The CDR3 coding sequence is TGTGCCAGCAGTTTTGGGCAGGCTGAAAAACTGTTTTTT. Translated, it gives CASSFGQAEKLFF.

This clone was observed once. The gene calls are TRBV9 and TRBJ2-7, with 10 bases fitting TRBD2. The V gene end was trimmed by 1 base and the J gene end by 6 bases; junction bases not matched to a gene: 7. This CDR3 has 15 amino acids. Germline V gene lookup returns CDR1 SGDLS and CDR2 YYNGEE. CDR3 sequence reads: CASSVSSGSPSEQYF. DNA of the CDR3: TGTGCCAGCAGCGTATCTAGCGGGAGCCCATCCGAGCAGTACTTC.

V gene TRBV12-3 or TRBV12-4 combines with J gene TRBJ2-7; perhaps TRBD1 as D (6 bases). V was trimmed by 7 bases and J by 2 bases, leaving 12 bases between them. The CDR3 has 13 amino acids. The CDR3 loop reads CASTLQGAYEQYF. The CDR3 DNA follows: TGTGCCAGCACCCTACAGGGAGCCTACGAGCAGTACTTC.

The chain joins TRBV27 to TRBJ1-2; D might be TRBD1 (5 bases). Germline-derived CDR1 and CDR2 are MNHEY and SMNVEV (reference sequence). The CDR3 consists of 14 residues. Trimming removed 1 base from V and 7 bases from J, with 13 bases in between. CDR3 sequence reads: CASSLLNQGSGYTF. The CDR3 DNA sequence: TGTGCCAGCAGTTTATTAAACCAGGGTAGTGGCTACACCTTC.

The V call is TRBV6-5, the J call TRBJ1-6, with TRBD1 matching over 7 bases. The CDR3 is 15 residues long. The germline gives CDR1 MNHEY, CDR2 SVGAGI. V trimming: 5 bases; J trimming: 9 bases; junction bases outside the gene matches: 10. CDR3 amino acids: CASSMDRDRSSPLHF. The DNA for the CDR3 is TGTGCCAGCAGTATGGACCGGGACAGAAGTTCACCCCTCCACTTT.

The chain links TRBV7-3 to TRBJ2-1, with 7 bases matching TRBD1. After removal of 5 bases from V and 2 bases from J, the junction contained 3 bases not matched to a gene. The CDR3 length is 14 residues. The germline V gene encodes CDR1 SGHTA and CDR2 FQGTGA. Written as DNA, the CDR3 is TGTGCCAGCAGCCCTGGACAGGCCTACAATGAGCAGTTCTTC. Translating it yields CASSPGQAYNEQFF. Full variable domain (rest looked up from reference TRBV7-3 and TRBJ2-1): GAGVSQTPSNKVTEKGKYVELRCDPISGHTALYWYRQSLGQGPEFLIYFQGTGAADDSGLPNDRFFAVRPEGSVSTLKIQRTERGDSAVYLCASSPGQAYNEQFFGPGTRLTVL.

Remarks on this clone: Other DNA sequences in the sample encode the same CDR3. The chain has TRBV15 and TRBJ2-7; 11 nucleotides line up with TRBD1. The CDR3 has 15 amino acids. In germline, CDR1 is LNHNV, CDR2 YYDKDF (reference sequence). V shed 1 base, J shed 2 bases, and the junction held 1 base outside the gene matches. CDR3 in DNA: TGTGCCACCAGCAGAGGGGGACAGGGGGCCTACGAGCAGTACTTC. Encoded protein: CATSRGGQGAYEQYF.

The chain combines TRBV18 with TRBJ1-2; 8 nucleotides match TRBD1. The CDR3 totals 15 residues. V trimming: 3 bases; J trimming: 1 base; junction bases outside the gene matches: 4. Per germline, CDR1 KGHSH and CDR2 LQKENI. The DNA of the CDR3 is TGTGCCAGCTCACCCCGGACAGGGAGTAACTATGGCTACACCTTC. Translation: CASSPRTGSNYGYTF.

V is TRBV5-1 and J is TRBJ1-1; tentative D call: TRBD1 (5 bases). In germline, CDR1 is SGHRS, CDR2 YFSETQ. V gave up 0 bases and J gave up 6 bases, with 12 bases separating them. The CDR3 is 14 amino acids. CDR3 sequence reads: CASSLGFGAPEAFF. DNA for the CDR3: TGCGCCAGCAGCTTGGGCTTTGGGGCCCCTGAAGCTTTCTTT.

The chain couples TRBV10-2 to TRBJ2-7; 11 nucleotides align to TRBD2. The germline gives CDR1 WSHSY, CDR2 SAAADI. V gave up 5 bases and J gave up 2 bases; unmatched junction bases: 11. The CDR3 covers 17 residues. In DNA form, the CDR3 reads TGCGCCAGCAGTTTCGGTCAGGCGGGACTAGCGGCCTACGAGCAGTACTTC. This encodes CASSFGQAGLAAYEQYF.

This clone was seen only a few times. The gene calls are TRBV6-5 and TRBJ2-1; D is unclear. Trimming removed 8 bases from V and 4 bases from J, with 15 bases in between. The length of the CDR3 is 14 residues. Per the germline V gene, CDR1 is MNHEY and CDR2 is SVGAGI. The CDR3 reads CASALGQVYNEQFF. DNA for the CDR3: TGTGCCAGCGCACTGGGCCAAGTATACAATGAGCAGTTCTTC.

With regard to this clone: At the DNA level, this CDR3 is encoded by other sequences in the same sample as well. The chain couples TRBV30 to TRBJ1-5; 9 bases map to TRBD1. The V and J ends lost 1 base and 6 bases, in that order; junction bases with no gene match: 4. The CDR3 sequence is 14 residues long. In germline, CDR1 is GTSNPN, CDR2 SVGIG (reference sequence). This CDR3 is CAWSGGTGSQPQHF. As DNA, the CDR3 is TGTGCCTGGAGTGGGGGGACAGGGAGTCAGCCCCAGCATTTT.

This rearrangement joins TRBV11-2 to TRBJ2-5, with a tentative D call TRBD1 (6 bases). V was shortened by 1 base and J by 7 bases, with 10 bases between the two germline ends. The CDR3 totals 13 residues. The germline CDR1 and CDR2 sequences are SGHAT and FQNNGV. The CDR3 here is CASSLGGRGTQYF. CDR3 bases: TGTGCCAGCAGCTTAGGGGGGCGTGGGACCCAGTACTTC.

The chain has TRBV19 and TRBJ2-6; maybe TRBD2 (5 bases). The V gene's germline CDR1 is LNHDA and CDR2 SQIVND (reference sequence). V lost 7 bases and J lost 1, with 17 bases in between. This CDR3 is 17 amino acids long. The CDR3 sequence is CASTREGWVSGANVLTF. Written as DNA, the CDR3 is TGTGCCAGTACCAGAGAGGGTTGGGTGTCTGGGGCCAACGTCCTGACTTTC.

This chain connects TRBV5-8 to TRBJ1-1; maybe TRBD1 (5 bases). V gave up 2 bases and J gave up 6 bases, with 8 bases separating them. This CDR3 comprises 12 residues. Germline lookup yields CDR1 SGHTS and CDR2 YDEGEE. In DNA form, the CDR3 reads TGTGCCAGCAGCTTATGGGGGGCTGAAGCTTTCTTT. Translating gives CASSLWGAEAFF.

The chain is built from TRBV10-1 and TRBJ2-2; D not certain. Per germline, CDR1 WNHNN and CDR2 SYGVQD (reference sequence). CDR3 size: 12 residues. Trimming left V 4 bases short and J 6 bases short, with 6 bases between. CDR3 sequence reads: CASSGGSGELFF. CDR3 coding DNA: TGCGCCAGCAGTGGAGGCTCCGGGGAGCTGTTTTTT.

V and J are TRBV30 and TRBJ1-1; TRBD1 is a possible D gene (5 bases). There are 13 residues in the CDR3. Germline V gene data show CDR1 as GTSNPN and CDR2 as SVGIG (reference sequence). The V and J ends lost 5 bases and 11 bases respectively, with 21 bases between them. In nucleotides, the CDR3 is TGTGCCTGGCAGGGACTCAAATTGGGTGCGGCTTTCTTT. Protein product: CAWQGLKLGAAFF.

This clone was recorded a few times. This chain joins TRBV10-3 and TRBJ1-2, with 7 bases identical to TRBD1. Germline CDR1 ENHRY, CDR2 SYGVKD. The CDR3 is made up of 14 amino acids. Losses at the gene ends were 6 bases for V and 3 bases for J; bases not matched to a gene: 7. The CDR3 DNA is TGTGCCATCAGAACTTCGCAGGGGGACTATGGCTACACCTTC. It yields the protein CAIRTSQGDYGYTF.

The V and J genes are TRBV6-1 and TRBJ2-7; possibly TRBD2 for D (6 bases). Germline-derived CDR1 and CDR2 are MNHNS and SASEGT. Trimming shortened V by 3 bases and J by 12 bases, and 15 bases separated the two germline ends. CDR3 length equals 12 residues. The CDR3 region has the DNA TGTGCCAGCAGTGAGCGGGGTTCCTACCTGTACTTC. This codes for CASSERGSYLYF.

This clone was observed once. The rearrangement uses TRBV4-1 and TRBJ2-7, with TRBD2 matching 9 bases. There are 15 residues in the CDR3. With V trimmed by 4 bases and J by 3 bases, 7 bases remained unmatched. Germline V gene data show CDR1 as MGHRA and CDR2 as YSYEKL. The CDR3 sequence is CASSLGLARDYEQYF. The CDR3 nucleotides read TGCGCCAGCAGCCTCGGACTAGCGCGTGACTACGAGCAGTACTTC.

The rearrangement uses TRBV5-6 and TRBJ1-5; D not resolved. This CDR3 region has 14 residues. The V gene lost 4 bases and the J gene lost 2 bases, with 10 bases spanning the gap. Germline V CDR1 and CDR2: SGHDT, YYEEEE. This CDR3 reads CASSPGGGNQPQHF. CDR3 DNA sequence: TGTGCCAGCAGCCCTGGAGGAGGCAATCAGCCCCAGCATTTT.

This chain connects TRBV18 to TRBJ1-4, with a tentative D call TRBD1 (6 bases). Germline CDR1 and CDR2: KGHSH and LQKENI. V was cut by 3 bases and J by 4 bases, with 15 bases left in between. The CDR3 is 16 residues long. The CDR3 is CASSPGHRLNNEKLFF. The CDR3 DNA follows: TGTGCCAGCTCACCGGGACACCGTTTAAATAATGAAAAACTGTTTTTT.

This clone was found once. This sequence joins TRBV3-1 (or the pseudogene TRBV3-2) and TRBJ2-7; possible D gene TRBD1, 6 bases. The V gene lost 4 bases and the J gene lost 5 bases, with 15 bases spanning the gap. Germline assignment: CDR1 LGHDT and CDR2 YNNKEL (reference sequence). This CDR3 is 14 amino acids long. Here the CDR3 reads CASSPPTGSHEQYF. The CDR3 DNA is TGTGCCAGCAGCCCCCCTACAGGGTCCCACGAGCAGTACTTC.

V gene TRBV6-1 combines with J gene TRBJ2-7; possibly TRBD2 for D (6 bases). CDR3 length: 15 residues. Looked up from germline, CDR1 is MNHNS and CDR2 is SASEGT. V lost 3 bases and J 2 bases, leaving 14 bases between the germline ends. The CDR3, as DNA: TGTGCCAGCAGTGAGTTTGTCACTAGCCCCTACGAGCAGTACTTC. This codes for CASSEFVTSPYEQYF.